Only a few counts were recorded for the clone carrying this T cell receptor beta chain. Its antigen is not known. The data belong to a study of vaccination effects on CD4 cells after COVID-19. On the study more broadly: Subjects were given two BNT162b2 or mRNA-1273 vaccine doses.

Using viral peptide pools, the ViraFEST assay grew out antigen-specific CD4+ T cells prior to sequencing. Around day 10 of culture, CD4+ T cells were separated out. Neither prior SARS-CoV-2 infection nor positive nucleocapsid antibodies were present in the vaccine recipients. Wells each received around 2.1 million PBMC, cultured with 10 IU/ml IL-2 and 10 ug/ml peptides. The table came from immunoSEQ multiplex PCR; TCRdb's copy has only in-frame clones and leaves some out. The table includes 68,000 or so clones, 80% detected once. The CDR3 extends over 12 amino acids. The V gene lost 4 bases and the J gene lost 7 bases, with 10 bases spanning the gap. Germline values: CDR1 SGDLS, CDR2 YYNGEE.

The chain joins TRBV9 to TRBJ2-3; possible D gene TRBD2, 5 bases. This material consisted of CD4+ T cells from PBMCs cultured with SARS-CoV-2 spike peptides, taken before COVID-19 vaccination. This clonotype was obtained from a human donor who received a COVID-19 vaccine. This CDR3 is CASSPHGNTQYF. CDR3 DNA: TGTGCCAGCAGCCCCCACGGGAATACGCAGTATTTT.